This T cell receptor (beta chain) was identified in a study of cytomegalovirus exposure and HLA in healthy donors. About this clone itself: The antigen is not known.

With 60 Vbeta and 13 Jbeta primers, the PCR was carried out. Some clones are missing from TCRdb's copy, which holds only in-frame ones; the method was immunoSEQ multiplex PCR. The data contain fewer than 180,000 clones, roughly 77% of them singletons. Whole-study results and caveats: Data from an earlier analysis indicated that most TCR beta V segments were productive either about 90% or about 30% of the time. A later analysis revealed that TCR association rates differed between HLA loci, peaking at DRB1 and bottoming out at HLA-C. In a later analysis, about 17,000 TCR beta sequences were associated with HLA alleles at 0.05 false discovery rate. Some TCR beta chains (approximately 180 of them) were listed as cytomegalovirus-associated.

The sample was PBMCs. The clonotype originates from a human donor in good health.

In DNA form, the CDR3 reads TGTGCCAGCAGCGTAGCGGGGAGGGGTAGCACAGATACGCAGTATTTT. This sequence encodes CASSVAGRGSTDTQYF. The J gene is TRBJ2-3, the V gene TRBV9, with TRBD2 matching 7 bases. The V and J ends lost 0 bases and 0 bases, in that order; junction bases with no gene match: 4. Germline lookup yields CDR1 SGDLS and CDR2 YYNGEE. The CDR3 spans 16 residues.